The following is a T cell receptor beta chain sequence with its context. Repertoires were generated with immunoSEQ multiplex PCR, while TCRdb's copy carries only in-frame clones and drops some. The repertoire includes around 53,000 clones, roughly nine tenths of them detected once, and around an eighth sits in the top ten. This sample was taken from a study of control samples from healthy donors and cancer patients. The receptor was derived from a man aged 60 to 69 with head and neck cancer. Sequencing used PBMCs.

CDR3 residues: CASSRDRTGNQPQHF. The CDR3 DNA is TGTGCCAGCAGTAGGGACAGGACGGGCAATCAGCCCCAGCATTTT. The chain carries TRBV2 and TRBJ1-5, with 8 bases lining up with TRBD1. This CDR3 spans 15 amino acids. Trimming removed 5 bases from V and 2 bases from J; junction bases left unmatched: 5. The germline V gene encodes CDR1 SNHLY and CDR2 FYNNEI.